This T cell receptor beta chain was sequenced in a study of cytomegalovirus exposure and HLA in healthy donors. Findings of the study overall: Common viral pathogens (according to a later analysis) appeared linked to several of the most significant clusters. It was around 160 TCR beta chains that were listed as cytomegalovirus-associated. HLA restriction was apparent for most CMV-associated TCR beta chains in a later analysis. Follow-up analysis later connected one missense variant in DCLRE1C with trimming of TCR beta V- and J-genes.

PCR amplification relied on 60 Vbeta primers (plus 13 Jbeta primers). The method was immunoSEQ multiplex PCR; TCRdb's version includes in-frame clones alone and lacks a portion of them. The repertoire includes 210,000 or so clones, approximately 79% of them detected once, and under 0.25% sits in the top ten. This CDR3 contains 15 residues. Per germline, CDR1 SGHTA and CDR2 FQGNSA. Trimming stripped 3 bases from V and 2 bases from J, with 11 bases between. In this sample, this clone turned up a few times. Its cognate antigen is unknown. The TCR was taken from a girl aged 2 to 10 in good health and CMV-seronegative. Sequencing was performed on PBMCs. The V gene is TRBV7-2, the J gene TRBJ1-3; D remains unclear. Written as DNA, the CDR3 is TGTGCCAGCAGCTTCACTCCCGGGACTGGAAACACCATATATTTT. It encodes CASSFTPGTGNTIYF.